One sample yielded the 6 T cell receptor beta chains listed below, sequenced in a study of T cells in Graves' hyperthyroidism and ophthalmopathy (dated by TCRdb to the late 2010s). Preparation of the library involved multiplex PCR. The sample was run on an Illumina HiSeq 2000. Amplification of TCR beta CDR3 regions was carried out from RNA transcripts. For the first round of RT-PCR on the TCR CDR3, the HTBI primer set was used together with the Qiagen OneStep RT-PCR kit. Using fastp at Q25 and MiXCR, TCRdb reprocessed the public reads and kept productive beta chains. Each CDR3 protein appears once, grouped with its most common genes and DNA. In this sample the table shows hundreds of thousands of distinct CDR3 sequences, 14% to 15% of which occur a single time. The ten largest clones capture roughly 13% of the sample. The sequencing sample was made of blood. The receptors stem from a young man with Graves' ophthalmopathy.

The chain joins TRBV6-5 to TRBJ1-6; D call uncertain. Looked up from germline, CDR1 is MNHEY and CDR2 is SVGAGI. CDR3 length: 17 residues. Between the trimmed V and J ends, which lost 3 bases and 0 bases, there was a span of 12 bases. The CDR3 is CASSYLSEFSYNSPLHF. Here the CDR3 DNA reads TGTGCCAGCAGTTATCTCTCGGAATTCTCCTATAATTCACCCCTCCACTTT.

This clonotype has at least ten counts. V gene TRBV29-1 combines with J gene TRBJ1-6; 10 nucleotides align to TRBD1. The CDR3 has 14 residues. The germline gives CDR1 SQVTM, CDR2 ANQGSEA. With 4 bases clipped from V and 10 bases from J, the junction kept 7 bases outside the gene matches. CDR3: CSVAGTGDDSPLHF. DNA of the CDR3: TGCAGCGTTGCCGGGACAGGGGACGACTCACCCCTCCACTTT.

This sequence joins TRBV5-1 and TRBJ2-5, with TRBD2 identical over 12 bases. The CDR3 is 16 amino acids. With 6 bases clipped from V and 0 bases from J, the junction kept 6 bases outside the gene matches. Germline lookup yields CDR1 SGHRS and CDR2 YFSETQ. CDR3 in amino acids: CASTPGLAGNQETQYF. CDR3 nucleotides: TGCGCCAGCACCCCTGGACTAGCGGGAAACCAAGAGACCCAGTACTTC.

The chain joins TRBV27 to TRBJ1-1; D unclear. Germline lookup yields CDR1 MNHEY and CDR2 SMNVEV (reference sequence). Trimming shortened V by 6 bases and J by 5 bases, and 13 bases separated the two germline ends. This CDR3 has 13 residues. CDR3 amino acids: CASSNGLGTEAFF. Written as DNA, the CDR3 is TGTGCCAGCAGCAACGGGTTGGGGACTGAAGCTTTCTTT.

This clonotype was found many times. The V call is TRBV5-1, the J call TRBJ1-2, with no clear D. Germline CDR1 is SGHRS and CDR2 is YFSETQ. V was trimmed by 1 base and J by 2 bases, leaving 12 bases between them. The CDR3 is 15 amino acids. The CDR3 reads CASSLNAGSNYGYTF. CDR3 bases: TGCGCCAGCAGCTTGAATGCTGGGAGCAACTATGGCTACACCTTC.

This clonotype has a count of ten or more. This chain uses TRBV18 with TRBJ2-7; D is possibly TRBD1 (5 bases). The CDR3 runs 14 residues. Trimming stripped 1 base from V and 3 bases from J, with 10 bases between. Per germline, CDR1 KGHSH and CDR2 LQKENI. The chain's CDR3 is CASSPRRVSYEQYF. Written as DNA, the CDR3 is TGTGCCAGCTCACCACGCAGGGTGAGCTACGAGCAGTACTTC.